Listed here are 25 T cell receptor beta chains from one sample, sequenced in a study of blood T cell repertoires in COVID-19. Using immunoSEQ multiplex PCR, the repertoire was profiled, and TCRdb retains in-frame clones only, with some absent. The sample consists of 87,000 or so clones, approximately 89% of them appearing once. Sequencing was carried out using peripheral blood. The receptors originated from a man aged 80 or over with acute or convalescent COVID-19.

The chain is built from TRBV29-1 and TRBJ1-2, with TRBD1 identical over 9 bases. Trimming cost V 7 bases and J 4 bases; bases outside gene matches: 7. Germline V gives CDR1 SQVTM, CDR2 ANQGSEA. CDR3 length equals 13 residues. Here the CDR3 reads CSAGDREGYGYTF. The CDR3 DNA follows: TGCAGCGCCGGGGACAGGGAAGGCTATGGCTACACCTTC.

The V and J genes are TRBV10-3 and TRBJ1-4, with a possible D match to TRBD1 (5 bases). The CDR3 contains 14 residues. V was pared by 6 bases and J by 4 bases, with 12 bases between. The germline CDR1 and CDR2 sequences are ENHRY and SYGVKD. DNA of the CDR3: TGTGCCATCAGCCCGACAGATAATAATGAAAAACTGTTTTTT. It translates to CAISPTDNNEKLFF.

The chain employs TRBV4-1 and TRBJ2-6, with D possibly matching TRBD2 (5 bases). Germline V gene data show CDR1 as MGHRA and CDR2 as YSYEKL. Trimming removed 0 bases at V and 0 bases at J, with 9 bases between. The CDR3 totals 17 residues. The CDR3 loop is CASSQDEGASGANVLTF. In DNA, the CDR3 is TGCGCCAGCAGCCAAGATGAGGGTGCCTCTGGGGCCAACGTCCTGACTTTC.

J is TRBJ1-1 and V is TRBV6-6, with a possible D match to TRBD1 (5 bases). CDR3 size: 13 residues. In germline, CDR1 is MNHNY, CDR2 SVGAGI (reference sequence). The ends were cut back, 2 bases at V and 7 bases at J, with 11 bases in the middle. The CDR3 here is CASSYVSRGEAFF. CDR3 coding DNA: TGTGCCAGCAGTTACGTTTCTAGGGGTGAAGCTTTCTTT.

This clone appeared a few times. This rearrangement joins TRBV5-4 to TRBJ2-6; 8 positions agree with TRBD1. Per the germline V gene, CDR1 is SGHNT and CDR2 is YYREEE (reference sequence). The CDR3 covers 18 residues. V trimming: 4 bases; J trimming: 0 bases; junction bases outside the gene matches: 9. The CDR3: CASSRRTGSFSGANVLTF. CDR3 nucleotide sequence: TGTGCCAGCAGCCGCCGGACAGGGAGCTTCTCTGGGGCCAACGTCCTGACTTTC. The variable domain in full, with the rest retrieved from reference TRBV5-4 and TRBJ2-6, is ETGVTQSPTHLIKTRGQQVTLRCSSQSGHNTVSWYQQALGQGPQFIFQYYREEENGRGNFPPRFSGLQFPNYSSELNVNALELDDSALYLCASSRRTGSFSGANVLTFGAGSRLTVL.

The genes are TRBV6-5 and TRBJ2-2; 9 bases align to TRBD1. J lost 6 bases, V lost 6 bases, and 8 bases had no gene match. CDR1 and CDR2 from the germline V gene are MNHEY and SVGAGI. The CDR3 runs to 15 residues. DNA of the CDR3: TGTGCCAGCAGACAGGGGGCGACCTTATCCGGGGAGCTGTTTTTT. Encoded protein: CASRQGATLSGELFF.

About this clone itself: Other nucleotide sequences from this sample produce the same CDR3. The genes are TRBV6-1 and TRBJ1-2; D call uncertain. Trimming removed 3 bases from V and 7 bases from J, with 6 bases in between. The CDR3 loop spans 11 amino acids. Germline V gene sequence: CDR1 MNHNS, CDR2 SASEGT. DNA for the CDR3: TGTGCCAGCAGTGAGGGAGCTGGCTACACCTTC. It specifies CASSEGAGYTF.

This clone was recorded a few times. This chain joins TRBV7-2 and TRBJ2-7, with no clear D. Germline CDR1 reads SGHTA; CDR2 reads FQGNSA. This CDR3 comprises 14 residues. The V end was cut by 5 bases, the J end by 2 bases, with 13 bases between. The CDR3 DNA follows: TGTGCCAGCAGCCCTCCCGGCGGAACCTACGAGCAGTACTTC. Translation: CASSPPGGTYEQYF.

The V and J genes are TRBV29-1 and TRBJ1-6; 7 bases are shared with TRBD1. V gave up 5 bases and J gave up 10 bases; unmatched junction bases: 11. Germline CDR1 SQVTM, CDR2 ANQGSEA. The CDR3 extends over 14 amino acids. The CDR3 nucleotides read TGCAGCGTTCGCACAGGGGCGCTGGAGTCACCCCTCCACTTT. Translated, it gives CSVRTGALESPLHF.

The CDR3 region is CASSLGLLTDTQYF. The DNA of the CDR3 is TGTGCCAGCAGCCTGGGACTCCTTACAGATACGCAGTATTTT. V usage is TRBV11-3 and J usage is TRBJ2-3; tentative D call: TRBD2 (6 bases). The germline V gene encodes CDR1 SGHNT and CDR2 YENEEA. The CDR3 extends over 14 amino acids. The V end lost 5 bases, the J end lost 3 bases, and 12 bases lay between the germline ends.

The rearrangement uses TRBV19 and TRBJ1-1, with 8 nucleotides matching TRBD1. CDR3 length: 14 residues. Trimming took 3 bases from V and 0 from J; bases not matched to a gene: 0. CDR1 and CDR2 from the germline V gene are LNHDA and SQIVND (reference sequence). The CDR3 DNA reads TGTGCCAGTAGTATGGGACAGGTGAACACTGAAGCTTTCTTT. Its protein is CASSMGQVNTEAFF.

V usage is TRBV19 and J usage is TRBJ1-1; 8 bases match TRBD1. The germline V gene encodes CDR1 LNHDA and CDR2 SQIVND (reference sequence). This CDR3 comprises 15 residues. The V and J ends lost 2 bases and 1 base, in that order; junction bases with no gene match: 3. The CDR3 sequence is CASSISGTGNTEAFF. The CDR3 DNA sequence: TGTGCCAGTAGTATAAGCGGGACAGGGAACACTGAAGCTTTCTTT.

The chain is built from TRBV11-3 and TRBJ1-1, with no clear D. V shed 1 base and J shed 4 bases, with 7 bases lying between them. Germline CDR1 and CDR2: SGHNT and YENEEA. There are 13 residues in the CDR3. CDR3 in amino acids: CASSLGTGTEAFF. The CDR3 bases are TGTGCCAGCAGCTTAGGTACGGGCACTGAAGCTTTCTTT.

This chain joins TRBV9 and TRBJ1-2; TRBD1 matches at 12 bases. CDR3 length: 16 amino acids. Germline values: CDR1 SGDLS, CDR2 YYNGEE. The J segment lost 6 bases and the V segment lost 4 bases, leaving 10 bases of the junction unmatched. The CDR3: CASSYRSGTGGDGYTF. CDR3 bases: TGTGCCAGCAGCTATCGGTCCGGGACAGGGGGCGATGGCTACACCTTC. Looking up the rest from reference TRBV9 and TRBJ1-2 gives the full variable domain: DSGVTQTPKHLITATGQRVTLRCSPRSGDLSVYWYQQSLDQGLQFLIQYYNGEERAKGNILERFSAQQFPDLHSELNLSSLELGDSALYFCASSYRSGTGGDGYTFGSGTRLTVV.

The rearrangement links TRBV19 to TRBJ2-3, with 11 positions matching TRBD2. The V and J ends lost 5 bases and 8 bases, in that order; junction bases with no gene match: 6. The V gene's germline CDR1 is LNHDA and CDR2 SQIVND (reference sequence). The CDR3 consists of 14 residues. CDR3 sequence: CASSGTSGTGTQYF. Here the CDR3 DNA reads TGTGCCAGTAGTGGGACTAGCGGAACTGGTACGCAGTATTTT.

The DNA for the CDR3 is TGTGCCAGCAGTTTATTACAGGGAGGGGTCACTGAAGCTTTCTTT. Translating gives CASSLLQGGVTEAFF. The gene calls are TRBV27 and TRBJ1-1; possible D gene TRBD1, 6 bases. V dropped 1 base and J dropped 4 bases, with 13 bases sitting between them. Per germline, CDR1 MNHEY and CDR2 SMNVEV (reference sequence). The CDR3 is 15 residues long.

The chain recombines TRBV7-2 with TRBJ1-5; 9 bases are shared with TRBD1. Germline V gene lookup returns CDR1 SGHTA and CDR2 FQGNSA. The CDR3 is 14 amino acids. J was trimmed by 7 bases and V by 5 bases; bases with no gene match: 6. CDR3: CASSPGTGYQPQHF. The CDR3 DNA is TGTGCCAGCAGCCCCGGGACAGGGTACCAGCCCCAGCATTTT.

The chain uses TRBV18 and TRBJ2-1, with 10 bases lining up with TRBD1. Germline V gene sequence: CDR1 KGHSH, CDR2 LQKENI. J gave up 7 bases and V 5 bases, and 8 bases lay outside the gene matches. This CDR3 is built from 15 residues. The CDR3 region is CASSSGGTGVNEQFF. The CDR3 DNA sequence: TGTGCCAGCTCATCCGGGGGGACAGGGGTGAATGAGCAGTTCTTC. Full variable domain (rest looked up from reference TRBV18 and TRBJ2-1): NAGVMQNPRHLVRRRGQEARLRCSPMKGHSHVYWYRQLPEEGLKFMVYLQKENIIDESGMPKERFSAEFPKEGPSILRIQQVVRGDSAAYFCASSSGGTGVNEQFFGPGTRLTVL.

V gene TRBV28 combines with J gene TRBJ1-1, with TRBD1 as a possible D gene (6 bases). V dropped 6 bases and J dropped 0 bases, with 11 bases sitting between them. Per the germline V gene, CDR1 is MDHEN and CDR2 is SYDVKM. The CDR3 runs 14 residues. The CDR3 DNA reads TGTGCCAGCAGAATAGGACAGATGAACACTGAAGCTTTCTTT. Encoded protein: CASRIGQMNTEAFF.

This clone was observed a single time. The rearrangement joins TRBV9 to TRBJ2-3; D uncertain. Per the germline V gene, CDR1 is SGDLS and CDR2 is YYNGEE. Trimming took 0 bases from V and 0 from J, leaving 5 bases between them. There are 14 residues in the CDR3. The CDR3 nucleotides read TGTGCCAGCAGCGTAGTAGCCAGCACAGATACGCAGTATTTT. Its translation: CASSVVASTDTQYF.

Concerning this clone: Within the sample, other DNA sequences also encode this same CDR3. The gene calls are TRBV19 and TRBJ1-5; possible D gene TRBD1, 5 bases. The CDR3 is made up of 15 amino acids. Germline V CDR1 and CDR2: LNHDA, SQIVND (reference sequence). Trimming stripped 1 base from V and 0 bases from J, with 7 bases between. The CDR3 DNA sequence: TGTGCCAGTAGTATAGCAGGGATTAGCAATCAGCCCCAGCATTTT. Amino acids: CASSIAGISNQPQHF.

The genes are TRBV6-5 and TRBJ1-2; TRBD1 is a possible D gene (5 bases). The V gene's germline CDR1 is MNHEY and CDR2 SVGAGI. V was pared by 0 bases and J by 2 bases, with 10 bases between. The length of the CDR3 is 15 residues. CDR3 region: CASSYSPQGNYGYTF. CDR3 nucleotide sequence: TGTGCCAGCAGTTACTCCCCCCAGGGAAACTATGGCTACACCTTC.

This rearrangement joins TRBV24-1 to TRBJ2-5, with D maybe TRBD1 (6 bases). The length of the CDR3 is 16 residues. Germline CDR1 KGHDR, CDR2 SFDVKD. V lost 2 bases and J lost 2, with 14 bases in between. The DNA of the CDR3 is TGTGCCACCAGTGATTCCCCAAGGGGGTGGCAAGAGACCCAGTACTTC. Its translation is CATSDSPRGWQETQYF.

The chain carries TRBV5-1 and TRBJ2-5, with 9 bases identical to TRBD1. The trim removed 4 bases at V and 5 bases at J, leaving 6 bases unmatched. This CDR3 spans 14 amino acids. CDR1 SGHRS and CDR2 YFSETQ come from the germline V gene. The CDR3: CASSGQGSGETQYF. The CDR3 DNA reads TGCGCCAGCAGCGGACAGGGGTCGGGGGAGACCCAGTACTTC. Full variable domain (missing parts from reference TRBV5-1 and TRBJ2-5): KAGVTQTPRYLIKTRGQQVTLSCSPISGHRSVSWYQQTPGQGLQFLFEYFSETQRNKGNFPGRFSGRQFSNSRSEMNVSTLELGDSALYLCASSGQGSGETQYFGPGTRLLVL.

This clone was detected only a few times. This chain uses TRBV9 with TRBJ1-2; D is uncertain. V was pared by 2 bases and J by 9 bases, with 14 bases between. CDR3 size: 13 residues. The germline gives CDR1 SGDLS, CDR2 YYNGEE. Written as DNA, the CDR3 is TGTGCCAGCAGCGTCGGAGGGAGTGGGAGCTACACCTTC. Protein sequence: CASSVGGSGSYTF.